The next 27 T cell receptor beta chains were all read from a single sample in a study of T-cell reconstitution after alpha-beta-depleted transplantation in children. The TCRbeta library was prepared with unique molecular identifiers. MiXCR was run by TCRdb on the PCR reads, yielding one entry per CDR3 protein. The table includes more than 550,000 distinct CDR3 sequences, about 11% detected once. Sample: PBMCs from the stem cell graft donor, taken from the stem cell graft. These receptors all stem from a human donor who donated a stem cell graft to a child with acute myeloid leukemia.

This clonotype was observed many times. The chain recombines TRBV7-2 with TRBJ1-4, with a weak D call TRBD1 (6 bases). This CDR3 spans 15 amino acids. Germline-derived CDR1 and CDR2 are SGHTA and FQGNSA. Between the trimmed V and J ends, which lost 1 base and 5 bases, there was a span of 11 bases. The CDR3 loop is CASSLGRRGNEKLFF. The CDR3 nucleotides read TGTGCCAGCAGCTTAGGACGGAGGGGGAATGAAAAACTGTTTTTT.

This clonotype turned up a few times. V is TRBV28 and J is TRBJ2-3, with 10 nucleotides matching TRBD2. This CDR3 comprises 15 residues. The trim removed 6 bases at V and 5 bases at J, leaving 8 bases unmatched. Per germline, CDR1 MDHEN and CDR2 SYDVKM. This CDR3 reads CASRILAGVGDTQYF. CDR3 sequence (DNA): TGTGCCAGCAGGATTCTAGCGGGAGTGGGAGATACGCAGTATTTT. Variable domain in full (rest from reference TRBV28 and TRBJ2-3): DVKVTQSSRYLVKRTGEKVFLECVQDMDHENMFWYRQDPGLGLRLIYFSYDVKMKEKGDIPEGYSVSREKKERFSLILESASTNQTSMYLCASRILAGVGDTQYFGPGTRLTVL.

This clonotype has more than one count but fewer than ten. The rearrangement links TRBV25-1 to TRBJ2-2, with D possibly TRBD2 on 5 matching bases. V lost 4 bases, J lost 10 bases, and 16 bases lay in between. The CDR3 runs 14 residues. Germline loops: CDR1 MGHDK, CDR2 SYGVNS. In DNA form, the CDR3 reads TGTGCCAGCAGTGCGGGTGAGGGTAAGGAGGAGCTGTTTTTT. Amino acid sequence: CASSAGEGKEELFF.

This clonotype occurred many times. The rearrangement uses TRBV4-2 and TRBJ1-2; TRBD1 aligns across 9 bases. The ends lost 4 bases at V and 6 bases at J; junction bases unmatched: 9. The CDR3 runs to 15 residues. The germline V gene has CDR1 LGHNA and CDR2 YNFKEQ. The chain's CDR3 is CASSRNPTGGDGYTF. In nucleotides, the CDR3 is TGTGCCAGCAGCCGGAATCCCACAGGGGGCGATGGCTACACCTTC.

The table lists this clonotype with a few counts. This chain connects TRBV9 to TRBJ1-6; D gene unclear. V lost 0 bases and J lost 6, with 7 bases in between. The CDR3 has 14 residues. The germline gives CDR1 SGDLS, CDR2 YYNGEE. CDR3 sequence: CASSVGWGNSPLHF. CDR3 nucleotide sequence: TGTGCCAGCAGCGTAGGGTGGGGTAATTCACCCCTCCACTTT. The whole variable domain, remainder taken from reference TRBV9 and TRBJ1-6, is DSGVTQTPKHLITATGQRVTLRCSPRSGDLSVYWYQQSLDQGLQFLIQYYNGEERAKGNILERFSAQQFPDLHSELNLSSLELGDSALYFCASSVGWGNSPLHFGNGTRLTVT.

This clonotype was seen more than once but under ten times. This chain uses TRBV6-4 with TRBJ2-1; D is unresolved. The germline V gene encodes CDR1 MRHNA and CDR2 SNTAGT. Trimming shortened V by 5 bases and J by 2 bases, and 13 bases separated the two germline ends. The length of the CDR3 is 15 residues. CDR3: CASSITLTPYNEQFF. The CDR3 DNA follows: TGTGCCAGCAGTATCACCCTCACCCCCTACAATGAGCAGTTCTTC.

This clonotype came up many times. This chain's CDR3 is CSARGVLKDSYEQYF. The CDR3 nucleotides are TGCAGTGCTAGAGGGGTTCTGAAAGACTCCTACGAGCAGTACTTC. The chain recombines TRBV20-1 with TRBJ2-7; D call uncertain. V lost 1 base and J lost 0, with 13 bases in between. The CDR3 is 15 amino acids. Germline V gene sequence: CDR1 DFQATT, CDR2 SNEGSKA (reference sequence).

The CDR3 sequence: CASSAVKGLAGGGNEQFF. Written as DNA, the CDR3 is TGTGCCAGCAGTGCCGTTAAGGGACTAGCGGGAGGTGGGAATGAGCAGTTCTTC. The gene calls are TRBV6-1 and TRBJ2-1, with 15 bases aligning to TRBD2. V lost 4 bases, J lost 7 bases, and 11 bases stayed unmatched. This CDR3 comprises 18 residues. Germline loops: CDR1 MNHNS, CDR2 SASEGT.

This clonotype was detected a few times. CDR3 bases: TGTGCCAGCAGCCTACAGTATATGGACACCATATATTTT. This sequence encodes CASSLQYMDTIYF. This chain uses TRBV5-5 with TRBJ1-3; no definite D call. The germline V gene encodes CDR1 SGHKS and CDR2 YYEKEE (reference sequence). The V end was cut by 4 bases, the J end by 8 bases, with 13 bases between. The CDR3 runs to 13 residues.

In DNA, the CDR3 is TGCAGCGCGGGACAGGGGGCATTGGAGACCCAGTACTTC. This gives the protein CSAGQGALETQYF. This sequence joins TRBV29-1 and TRBJ2-5, with 12 positions matching TRBD1. Trimming cost V 7 bases and J 5 bases; bases outside gene matches: 5. The CDR3 spans 13 residues. Germline CDR1 reads SQVTM; CDR2 reads ANQGSEA.

This clonotype was detected many times. The CDR3 is CATSDAGGPGGEQYF. The DNA of the CDR3 is TGTGCCACCAGTGACGCGGGAGGGCCCGGGGGCGAGCAGTACTTC. The V call is TRBV24-1, the J call TRBJ2-7; TRBD2 matches 9 bases. Looked up from germline, CDR1 is KGHDR and CDR2 is SFDVKD. The junction had 9 bases not matched to a gene; V was cut back by 4 bases and J by 6 bases. The CDR3 extends over 15 amino acids.

This clonotype was recorded once. A much bigger clone sits one base away, suggesting this may be a read error. The gene calls are TRBV30 and TRBJ2-6; D is perhaps TRBD2 (6 bases). Per germline, CDR1 GTSNPN and CDR2 SVGIG (reference sequence). The CDR3 loop spans 14 amino acids. The CDR3 reads CAWGGGPGANGLTF. CDR3 nucleotides: TGTGCTTGGGGAGGAGGGCCCGGGGCCAACGGCCTGACTTTC.

This rearrangement joins TRBV5-6 to TRBJ2-5; possibly TRBD1 for D (6 bases). Germline loops: CDR1 SGHDT, CDR2 YYEEEE. This CDR3 contains 16 residues. Trimming pared 4 bases from V and 4 bases from J, leaving 20 bases between. The CDR3 loop is CASSHDRIGSGETQYF. The DNA for the CDR3 is TGTGCCAGCAGCCATGACAGGATTGGGTCGGGAGAGACCCAGTACTTC.

This clonotype was seen more than once but under ten times. The chain employs TRBV11-2 and TRBJ2-2; D gene unclear. Germline CDR1 SGHAT, CDR2 FQNNGV. Trimming removed 2 bases from V and 7 bases from J, with 5 bases in between. CDR3 size: 12 residues. The CDR3 loop reads CASSLTGGELFF. CDR3 DNA: TGTGCCAGCAGCTTAACTGGCGGGGAGCTGTTTTTT.

This clonotype showed up just a few times. This chain connects TRBV12-5 to TRBJ2-3; 9 bases map to TRBD2. The J segment lost 2 bases and the V segment lost 5 bases, leaving 5 bases of the junction unmatched. This CDR3 comprises 15 residues. CDR1 is LGHNT, CDR2 FRNRAP, per germline. The CDR3 is CASGLGTSHTDTQYF. The CDR3 DNA sequence: TGTGCTAGTGGTCTAGGGACTAGCCACACAGATACGCAGTATTTT.

The chain couples TRBV20-1 to TRBJ2-5; the D gene could be TRBD1 or TRBD2 (5 bases each). V lost 1 base to trimming and J lost 5 bases, with 20 bases between them. Germline loops: CDR1 DFQATT, CDR2 SNEGSKA (reference sequence). This CDR3 has 16 residues. The CDR3 region has the DNA TGCAGTGCTAGAGCCCACCGGGACCACATAAGGGAGACCCAGTACTTC. It is translated as CSARAHRDHIRETQYF.

The rearrangement links TRBV7-9 to TRBJ2-1; 10 positions match TRBD2. The CDR3 length is 15 residues. V dropped 6 bases and J dropped 10; count of bases not matched to a gene: 12. Germline V gene lookup returns CDR1 SEHNR and CDR2 FQNEAQ (reference sequence). Here the CDR3 DNA reads TGTGCCAGCAGTATGGGTCTAGCGGGAGACTTCGAGCAGTTCTTC. Its translation: CASSMGLAGDFEQFF.

The genes are TRBV7-8 and TRBJ2-3; 8 positions match TRBD2. The CDR3 is made up of 17 amino acids. The germline gives CDR1 SGHVS, CDR2 FQNEAQ. With 5 bases clipped from V and 9 bases from J, the junction kept 19 bases outside the gene matches. CDR3 in DNA: TGTGCCAGCAGCACTACAACTAGCGGCATATTTTCGCACACGCAGTATTTT. Protein sequence: CASSTTTSGIFSHTQYF. Using reference TRBV7-8 and TRBJ2-3 for the parts outside the CDR3, the full variable domain is GAGVSQSPRYKVAKRGQDVALRCDPISGHVSLFWYQQALGQGPEFLTYFQNEAQLDKSGLPSDRFFAERPEGSVSTLKIQRTQQEDSAVYLCASSTTTSGIFSHTQYFGPGTRLTVL.

This clonotype was recorded many times. The J gene is TRBJ2-7, the V gene TRBV20-1, with TRBD2 matching 11 bases. Germline CDR1 and CDR2: DFQATT and SNEGSKA (reference sequence). Unmatched junction bases numbered 5, after V lost 4 bases and J lost 0 bases. The CDR3 is 15 residues long. CDR3 residues: CSATQTSGVSYEQYF. The DNA for the CDR3 is TGCAGTGCTACCCAGACTAGCGGGGTCTCCTACGAGCAGTACTTC.

This chain joins TRBV3-1 and TRBJ2-7; 8 bases agree with TRBD2. V was pared by 2 bases and J by 9 bases, with 3 bases of the junction left unmatched. This CDR3 spans 12 amino acids. CDR1 and CDR2 from the germline V gene are LGHDT and YNNKEL (reference sequence). The CDR3 reads CASSQKTSVQYF. DNA for the CDR3: TGTGCCAGCAGCCAAAAGACTAGCGTGCAGTACTTC.

This clonotype was detected a few times. This chain uses TRBV29-1 with TRBJ1-1; D remains ambiguous. The CDR3 has 14 amino acids. Between the trimmed V and J ends, which lost 2 bases and 4 bases, there was a span of 14 bases. Germline lookup yields CDR1 SQVTM and CDR2 ANQGSEA. CDR3 residues: CSVEKQRWGTEAFF. Here the CDR3 DNA reads TGCAGCGTTGAAAAACAGAGATGGGGCACTGAAGCTTTCTTT.

Details on this clonotype: One end of the junction does not line up with germline, which may come from a read error. The chain carries TRBV12-3 or TRBV12-4 and TRBJ2-7; the match to TRBD1 covers 11 bases. CDR3 length equals 14 residues. The CDR3 protein is CTSSPGTGGYEQYF. For the CDR3, the DNA is TGTACCAGCAGTCCCGGGACAGGGGGCTACGAGCAGTACTTC.

This clonotype has at least ten counts. The chain combines TRBV20-1 with TRBJ2-1, with 14 bases identical to TRBD2. Germline V CDR1 and CDR2: DFQATT, SNEGSKA (reference sequence). The V and J ends lost 0 bases and 7 bases, in that order; junction bases with no gene match: 2. This CDR3 contains 15 residues. CDR3 bases: TGCAGTGCTAGAGATGGGACTAGCGGGAGTAATGAGCAGTTCTTC. Protein: CSARDGTSGSNEQFF.

Only a few counts were recorded for this clonotype. The chain employs TRBV20-1 and TRBJ2-7, with 9 bases fitting TRBD2. Losses at the gene ends were 5 bases for V and 0 bases for J; bases not matched to a gene: 5. CDR1 DFQATT and CDR2 SNEGSKA come from the germline V gene (reference sequence). The CDR3 extends over 14 amino acids. The CDR3 loop reads CSALLAGSSYEQYF. The CDR3 region has the DNA TGCAGTGCTCTGCTAGCGGGGAGCTCCTACGAGCAGTACTTC.

This clonotype was recorded many times. V gene TRBV11-2 combines with J gene TRBJ1-2; the D gene is possibly TRBD1 (6 bases). V lost 5 bases, J lost 7 bases, and 14 bases lay in between. The germline V gene has CDR1 SGHAT and CDR2 FQNNGV. The CDR3 is made up of 13 amino acids. The CDR3: CASSLGASGGYTF. CDR3 DNA sequence: TGTGCCAGCAGCCTGGGGGCCTCTGGTGGCTACACCTTC.

This clonotype was counted only a few times. This chain joins TRBV6-5 and TRBJ2-7; 10 positions match TRBD2. V was clipped by 2 bases and J by 3 bases; unmatched bases: 7. Per germline, CDR1 MNHEY and CDR2 SVGAGI. CDR3 length: 16 residues. CDR3 sequence reads: CASSYGTGTSDYEQYF. CDR3 sequence (DNA): TGTGCCAGCAGTTACGGGACCGGGACTAGCGACTACGAGCAGTACTTC.

V usage is TRBV24-1 and J usage is TRBJ2-1; D perhaps matches TRBD1 (5 bases). Trimming left V 3 bases short and J 16 bases short, with 15 bases between. The CDR3 has 12 residues. Germline V gene lookup returns CDR1 KGHDR and CDR2 SFDVKD. CDR3 sequence: CATSDVGRVKFF. The CDR3 DNA follows: TGTGCCACCAGTGATGTAGGCAGGGTAAAATTCTTC.